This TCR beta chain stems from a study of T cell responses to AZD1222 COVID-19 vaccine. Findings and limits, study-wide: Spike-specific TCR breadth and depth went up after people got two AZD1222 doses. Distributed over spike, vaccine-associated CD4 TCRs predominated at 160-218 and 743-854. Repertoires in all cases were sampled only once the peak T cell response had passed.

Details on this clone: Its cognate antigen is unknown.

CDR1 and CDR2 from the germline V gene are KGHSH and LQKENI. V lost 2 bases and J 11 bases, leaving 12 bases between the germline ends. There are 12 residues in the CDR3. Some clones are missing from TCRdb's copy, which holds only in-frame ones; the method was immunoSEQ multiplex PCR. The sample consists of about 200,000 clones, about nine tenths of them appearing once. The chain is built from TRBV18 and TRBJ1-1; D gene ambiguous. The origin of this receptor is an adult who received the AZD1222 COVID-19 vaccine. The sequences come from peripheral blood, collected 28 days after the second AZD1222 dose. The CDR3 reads CASSPFVGAAFF. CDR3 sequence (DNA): TGTGCCAGCTCACCATTTGTAGGAGCTGCTTTCTTT. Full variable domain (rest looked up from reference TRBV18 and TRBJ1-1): NAGVMQNPRHLVRRRGQEARLRCSPMKGHSHVYWYRQLPEEGLKFMVYLQKENIIDESGMPKERFSAEFPKEGPSILRIQQVVRGDSAAYFCASSPFVGAAFFGQGTRLTVV.